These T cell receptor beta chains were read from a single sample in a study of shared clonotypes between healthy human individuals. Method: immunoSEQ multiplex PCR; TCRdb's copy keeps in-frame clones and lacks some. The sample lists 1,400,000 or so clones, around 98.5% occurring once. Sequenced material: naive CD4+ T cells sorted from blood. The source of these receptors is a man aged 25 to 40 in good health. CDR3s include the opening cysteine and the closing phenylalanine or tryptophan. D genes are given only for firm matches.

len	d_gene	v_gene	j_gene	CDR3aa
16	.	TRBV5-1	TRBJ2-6	CASSLLQGPGANVLTF
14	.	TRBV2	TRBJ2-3	CASSGPTGIDTQYF
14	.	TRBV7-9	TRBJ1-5	CASSQGGGNQPQHF
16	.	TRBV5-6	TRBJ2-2	CASSKTGVGGIGELFF
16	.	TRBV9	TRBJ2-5	CASSVRGRGVQETQYF
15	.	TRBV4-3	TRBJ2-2	CASSQEARNTGELFF
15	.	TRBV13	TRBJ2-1	CASSFLETSSLEQFF
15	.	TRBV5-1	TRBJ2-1	CASSLNDRSYNEQFF
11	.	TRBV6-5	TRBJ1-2	CASSDAFGYTF
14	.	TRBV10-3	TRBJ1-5	CAISSGSGNQPQHF
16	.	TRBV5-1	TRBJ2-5	CASSLEMSGGKETQYF
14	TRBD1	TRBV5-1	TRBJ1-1	CASSLNRGSTEAFF
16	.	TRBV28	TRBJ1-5	CASSLREQLLNQPQHF
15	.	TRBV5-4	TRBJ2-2	CASSQTPGLAGELFF
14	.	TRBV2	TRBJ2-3	CASSELAPRYTQYF
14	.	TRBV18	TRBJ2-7	CASSKGLGSYEQYF
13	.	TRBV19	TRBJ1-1	CASSIRATLEAFF
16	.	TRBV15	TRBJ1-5	CATSSMGSLSNQPQHF
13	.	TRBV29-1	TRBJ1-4	CSVVQGGGEKLFF
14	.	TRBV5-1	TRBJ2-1	CASSRDTTYNEQFF
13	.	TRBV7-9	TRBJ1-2	CASSLAQGDGYTF
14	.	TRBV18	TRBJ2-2	CASSPASYTGELFF
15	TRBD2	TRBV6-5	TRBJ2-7	CASSRGGTSPYEQYF
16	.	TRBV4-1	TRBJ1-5	CASSHNTGNSNQPQHF
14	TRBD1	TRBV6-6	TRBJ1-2	CASRDRAGSYGYTF
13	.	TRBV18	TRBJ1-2	CASSRSGDYGYTF
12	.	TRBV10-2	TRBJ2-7	CASSVAEIEQYF
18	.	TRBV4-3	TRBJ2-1	CASSQSYSPGLRYNEQFF
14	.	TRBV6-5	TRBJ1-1	CASSYSPGQPEAFF
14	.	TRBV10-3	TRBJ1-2	CAISDEVDSYGYTF
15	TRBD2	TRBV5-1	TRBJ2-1	CASSPLAGVSPEQFF
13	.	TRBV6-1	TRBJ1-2	CASEMAAHYGYTF
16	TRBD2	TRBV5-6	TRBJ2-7	CASSPAELAGSYEQYF
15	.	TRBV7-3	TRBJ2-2	CASSFDSGNTGELFF
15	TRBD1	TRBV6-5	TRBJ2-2	CASSSGTGGTGELFF
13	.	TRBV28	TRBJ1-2	CASSSPGTYGYTF
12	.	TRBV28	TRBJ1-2	CASSGGVYGYTF
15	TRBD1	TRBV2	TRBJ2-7	CASSASGTGAYEQYF
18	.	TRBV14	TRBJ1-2	CASSQVGQAITANYGYTF
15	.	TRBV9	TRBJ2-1	CASSVETGPDNEQFF
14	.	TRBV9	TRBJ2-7	CASSPRDSVYEQYF
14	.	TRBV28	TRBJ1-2	CASSSPGVGYGYTF
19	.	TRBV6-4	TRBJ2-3	CASGNRFFFFRWSTDTQYF
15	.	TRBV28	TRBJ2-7	CAILPRAPGTYEQYF
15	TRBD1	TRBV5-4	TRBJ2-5	CASSSTGTGVETQYF
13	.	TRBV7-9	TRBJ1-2	CASSLGQARVCTF
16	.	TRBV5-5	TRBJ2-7	CASSLAGVSLAYEQYF